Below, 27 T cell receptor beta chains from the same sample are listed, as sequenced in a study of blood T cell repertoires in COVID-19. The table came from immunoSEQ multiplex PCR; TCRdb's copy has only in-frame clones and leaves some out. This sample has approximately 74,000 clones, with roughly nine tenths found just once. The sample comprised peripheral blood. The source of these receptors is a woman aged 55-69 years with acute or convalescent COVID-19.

For the CDR3, the DNA is TGTGCCAGCAGCGGGGTAGGGGGTCTAGCGGGAGGGCCGCGTTCGGGAGAGCAGTACTTC. Its protein product is CASSGVGGLAGGPRSGEQYF. The rearrangement links TRBV9 to TRBJ2-7; the match to TRBD2 covers 12 bases. The CDR3 has 20 amino acids. V gave up 3 bases and J gave up 7 bases; unmatched junction bases: 23. Per the germline V gene, CDR1 is SGDLS and CDR2 is YYNGEE.

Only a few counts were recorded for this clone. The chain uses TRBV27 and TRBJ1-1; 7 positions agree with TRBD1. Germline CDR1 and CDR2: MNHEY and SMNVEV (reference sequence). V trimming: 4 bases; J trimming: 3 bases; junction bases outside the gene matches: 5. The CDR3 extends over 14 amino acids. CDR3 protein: CASSSRDSYTEAFF. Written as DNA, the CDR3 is TGTGCCAGCAGTTCCCGGGACAGTTACACTGAAGCTTTCTTT.

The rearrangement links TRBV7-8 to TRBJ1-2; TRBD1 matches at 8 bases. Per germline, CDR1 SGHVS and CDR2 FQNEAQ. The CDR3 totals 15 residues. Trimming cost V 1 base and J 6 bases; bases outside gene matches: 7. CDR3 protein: CASSLGGQGFHGYTF. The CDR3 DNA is TGTGCCAGCAGCTTAGGAGGACAGGGCTTTCATGGCTACACCTTC. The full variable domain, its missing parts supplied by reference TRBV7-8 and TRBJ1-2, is GAGVSQSPRYKVAKRGQDVALRCDPISGHVSLFWYQQALGQGPEFLTYFQNEAQLDKSGLPSDRFFAERPEGSVSTLKIQRTQQEDSAVYLCASSLGGQGFHGYTFGSGTRLTVV.

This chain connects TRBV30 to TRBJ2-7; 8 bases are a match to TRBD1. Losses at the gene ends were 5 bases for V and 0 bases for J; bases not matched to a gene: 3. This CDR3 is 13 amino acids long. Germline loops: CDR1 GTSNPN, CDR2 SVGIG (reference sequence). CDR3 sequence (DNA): TGTGCCTGGGGGACAGGAGACTCCTACGAGCAGTACTTC. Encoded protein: CAWGTGDSYEQYF.

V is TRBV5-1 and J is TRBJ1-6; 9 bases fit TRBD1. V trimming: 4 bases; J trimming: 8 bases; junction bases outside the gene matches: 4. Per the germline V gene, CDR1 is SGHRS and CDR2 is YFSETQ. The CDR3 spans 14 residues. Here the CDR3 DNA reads TGCGCCAGCAGCCGGGACAGGGTGGATTCACCCCTCCACTTT. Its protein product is CASSRDRVDSPLHF.

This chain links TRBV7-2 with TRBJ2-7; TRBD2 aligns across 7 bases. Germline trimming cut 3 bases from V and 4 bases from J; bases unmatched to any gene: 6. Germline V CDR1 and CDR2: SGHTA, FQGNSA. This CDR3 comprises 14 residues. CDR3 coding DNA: TGTGCCAGCAGCTTCGGGGGGATTCAATACGAGCAGTACTTC. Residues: CASSFGGIQYEQYF.

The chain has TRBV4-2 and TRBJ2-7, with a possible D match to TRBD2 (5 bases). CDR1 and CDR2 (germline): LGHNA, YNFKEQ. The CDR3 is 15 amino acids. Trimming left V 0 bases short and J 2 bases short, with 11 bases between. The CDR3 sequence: CASSQDFRGTYEQYF. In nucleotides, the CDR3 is TGTGCCAGCAGCCAAGATTTTCGGGGAACCTACGAGCAGTACTTC.

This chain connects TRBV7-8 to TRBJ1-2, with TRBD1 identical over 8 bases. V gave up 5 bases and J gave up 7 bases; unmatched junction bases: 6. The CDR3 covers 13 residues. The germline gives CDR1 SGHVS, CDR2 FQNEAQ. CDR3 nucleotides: TGTGCCAGCAGCACTGGTACAGGGGGTGGCTACACCTTC. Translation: CASSTGTGGGYTF.

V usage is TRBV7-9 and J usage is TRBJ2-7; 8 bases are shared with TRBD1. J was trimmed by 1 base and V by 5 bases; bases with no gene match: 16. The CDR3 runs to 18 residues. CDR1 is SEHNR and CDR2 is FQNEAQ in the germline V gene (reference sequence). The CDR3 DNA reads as TGTGCCAGCAGCCCCTTGACTGCACCCGGGACAGGATCCTACGAGCAGTACTTC. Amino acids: CASSPLTAPGTGSYEQYF. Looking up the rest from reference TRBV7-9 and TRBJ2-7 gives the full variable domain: DTGVSQNPRHKITKRGQNVTFRCDPISEHNRLYWYRQTLGQGPEFLTYFQNEAQLEKSRLLSDRFSAERPKGSFSTLEIQRTEQGDSAMYLCASSPLTAPGTGSYEQYFGPGTRLTVT.

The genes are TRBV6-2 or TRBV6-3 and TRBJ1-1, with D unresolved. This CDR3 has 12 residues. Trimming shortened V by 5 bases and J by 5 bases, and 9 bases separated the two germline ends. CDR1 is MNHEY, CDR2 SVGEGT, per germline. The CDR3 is CASSRGITEAFF. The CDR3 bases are TGTGCCAGCAGTCGCGGGATTACTGAAGCTTTCTTT.

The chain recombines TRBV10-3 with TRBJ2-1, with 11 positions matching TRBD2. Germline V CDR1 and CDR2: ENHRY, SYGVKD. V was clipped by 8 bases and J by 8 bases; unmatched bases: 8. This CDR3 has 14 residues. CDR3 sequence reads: CAISTSGAGDEQFF. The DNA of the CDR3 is TGTGCCATCTCGACTAGCGGGGCTGGGGATGAGCAGTTCTTC.

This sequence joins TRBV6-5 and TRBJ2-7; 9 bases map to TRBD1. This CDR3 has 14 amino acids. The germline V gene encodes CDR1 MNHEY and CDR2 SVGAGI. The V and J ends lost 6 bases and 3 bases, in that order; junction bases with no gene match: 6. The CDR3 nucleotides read TGTGCCAGCAGCCCCCTGACAGGGGGCTACGAGCAGTACTTC. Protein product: CASSPLTGGYEQYF.

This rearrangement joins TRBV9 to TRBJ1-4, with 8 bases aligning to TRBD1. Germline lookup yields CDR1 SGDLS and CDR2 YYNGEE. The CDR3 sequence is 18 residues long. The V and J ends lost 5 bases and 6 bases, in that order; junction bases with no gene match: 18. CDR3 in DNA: TGTGCCAGCAGGAGGGACAGGCCAGGAACCGACGCTGATGAAAAACTGTTTTTT. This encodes CASRRDRPGTDADEKLFF.

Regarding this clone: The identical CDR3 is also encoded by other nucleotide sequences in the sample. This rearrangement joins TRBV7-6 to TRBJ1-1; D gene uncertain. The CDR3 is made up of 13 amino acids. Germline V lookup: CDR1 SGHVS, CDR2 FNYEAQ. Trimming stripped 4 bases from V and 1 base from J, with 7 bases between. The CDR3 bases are TGTGCCAGCAGCTCCCGGGGGAACACTGAAGCTTTCTTT. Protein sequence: CASSSRGNTEAFF. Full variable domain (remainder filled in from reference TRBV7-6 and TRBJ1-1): GAGVSQSPRYKVTKRGQDVALRCDPISGHVSLYWYRQALGQGPEFLTYFNYEAQQDKSGLPNDRFSAERPEGSISTLTIQRTEQRDSAMYRCASSSRGNTEAFFGQGTRLTVV.

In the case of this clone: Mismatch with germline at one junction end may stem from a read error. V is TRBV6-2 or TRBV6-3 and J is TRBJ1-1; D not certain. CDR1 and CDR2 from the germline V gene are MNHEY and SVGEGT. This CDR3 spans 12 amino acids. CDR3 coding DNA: TGTGCCGGCAGTTACTCCGACACTGAAGCTTTCTTT. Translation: CAGSYSDTEAFF.

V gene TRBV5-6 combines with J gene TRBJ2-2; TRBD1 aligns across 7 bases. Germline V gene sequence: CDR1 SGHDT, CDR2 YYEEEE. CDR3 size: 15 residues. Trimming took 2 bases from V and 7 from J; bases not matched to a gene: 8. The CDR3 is CASSFGGQFLGELFF. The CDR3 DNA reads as TGTGCCAGCAGCTTTGGGGGACAGTTTCTCGGGGAGCTGTTTTTT.

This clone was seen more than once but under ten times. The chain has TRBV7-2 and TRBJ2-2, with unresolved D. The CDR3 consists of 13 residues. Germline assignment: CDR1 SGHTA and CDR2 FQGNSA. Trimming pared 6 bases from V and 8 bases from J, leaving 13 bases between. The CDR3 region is CASSSTMRGELFF. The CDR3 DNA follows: TGTGCCAGCAGTTCTACCATGAGAGGGGAGCTGTTTTTT.

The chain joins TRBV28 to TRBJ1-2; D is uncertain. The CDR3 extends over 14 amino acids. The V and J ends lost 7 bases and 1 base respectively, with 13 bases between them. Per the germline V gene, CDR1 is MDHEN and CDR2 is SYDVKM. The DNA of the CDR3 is TGTGCCAGCACCATGGGAGGACTTAACTATGGCTACACCTTC. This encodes CASTMGGLNYGYTF.

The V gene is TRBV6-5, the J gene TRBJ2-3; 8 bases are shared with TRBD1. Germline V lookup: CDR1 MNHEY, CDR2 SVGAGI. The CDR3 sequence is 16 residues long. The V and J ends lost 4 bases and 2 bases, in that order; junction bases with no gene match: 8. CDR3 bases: TGTGCCAGCAGTTTCGGGACAGGCCCTTCCACAGATACGCAGTATTTT. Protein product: CASSFGTGPSTDTQYF.

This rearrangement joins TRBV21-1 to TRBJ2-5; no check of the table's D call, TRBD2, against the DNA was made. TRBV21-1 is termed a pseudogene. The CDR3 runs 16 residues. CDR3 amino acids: CASSTPGTSFVETQYF. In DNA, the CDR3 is TGTGCCAGCAGCACGCCCGGGACTAGTTTCGTAGAGACCCAGTACTTC.

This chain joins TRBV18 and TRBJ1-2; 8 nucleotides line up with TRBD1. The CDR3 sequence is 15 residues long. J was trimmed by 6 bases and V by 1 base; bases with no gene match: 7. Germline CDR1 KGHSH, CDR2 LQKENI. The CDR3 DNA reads TGTGCCAGCTCACCACAGGGCCAGGGGGCTAATGGCTACACCTTC. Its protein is CASSPQGQGANGYTF.

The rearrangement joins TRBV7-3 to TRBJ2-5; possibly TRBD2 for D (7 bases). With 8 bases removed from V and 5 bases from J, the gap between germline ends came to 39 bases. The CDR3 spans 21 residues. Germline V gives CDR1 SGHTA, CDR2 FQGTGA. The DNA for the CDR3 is TGTGCCAGCTGTCAGGACCCGACGGGACAAAGAAGGGACTACAACGAGGAGACCCAGTACTTC. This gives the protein CASCQDPTGQRRDYNEETQYF.

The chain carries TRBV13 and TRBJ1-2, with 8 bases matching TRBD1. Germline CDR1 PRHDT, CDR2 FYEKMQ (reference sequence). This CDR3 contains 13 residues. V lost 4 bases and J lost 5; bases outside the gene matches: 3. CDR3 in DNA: TGTGCCAGCAGCTCCAGGGGGCTTTATGGCTACACCTTC. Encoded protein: CASSSRGLYGYTF.

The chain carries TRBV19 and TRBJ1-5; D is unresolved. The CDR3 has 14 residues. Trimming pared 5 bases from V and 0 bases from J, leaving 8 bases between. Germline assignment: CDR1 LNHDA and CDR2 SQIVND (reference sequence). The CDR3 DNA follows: TGTGCCAGTAGTCCAGGATTTAGCAATCAGCCCCAGCATTTT. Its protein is CASSPGFSNQPQHF.

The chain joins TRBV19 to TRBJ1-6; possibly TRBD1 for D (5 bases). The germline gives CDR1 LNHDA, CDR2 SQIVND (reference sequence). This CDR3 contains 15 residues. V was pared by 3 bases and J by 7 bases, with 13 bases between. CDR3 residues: CASSIGQGTNSPLHF. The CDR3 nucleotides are TGTGCCAGTAGTATCGGGCAGGGTACGAATTCACCCCTCCACTTT.

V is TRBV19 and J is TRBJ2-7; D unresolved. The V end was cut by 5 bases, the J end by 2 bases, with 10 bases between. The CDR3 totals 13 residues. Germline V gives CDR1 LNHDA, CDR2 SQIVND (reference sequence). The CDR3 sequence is CASSSAEAYEQYF. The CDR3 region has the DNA TGTGCCAGTAGTTCCGCTGAGGCCTACGAGCAGTACTTC.

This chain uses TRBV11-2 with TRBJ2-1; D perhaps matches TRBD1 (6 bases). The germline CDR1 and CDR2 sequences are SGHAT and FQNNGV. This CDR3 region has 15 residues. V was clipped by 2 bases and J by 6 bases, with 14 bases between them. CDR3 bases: TGTGCCAGCAGCTTATTAAGGGGCAGGGGCAATGAGCAGTTCTTC. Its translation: CASSLLRGRGNEQFF.